Below are 12 T cell receptor beta chains sequenced from a single sample in a study of shared clonotypes between healthy human individuals. CD8 cells classed as naive were CD45RO-negative and positively selected for CCR7, excluding terminally differentiated effector memory CD45RA+ cells. Profiling relied on immunoSEQ multiplex PCR, and the TCRdb table lists in-frame clones only, not all of them. The sample yields approximately 740,000 clones, 92% seen once. Sequenced input: naive CD8+ T cells sorted from blood. Receptor source: a man aged 25 to 45 in good health.

This chain joins TRBV7-9 and TRBJ2-1; D ambiguous. The V and J ends lost 3 bases and 7 bases respectively, with 7 bases between them. The germline V gene has CDR1 SEHNR and CDR2 FQNEAQ (reference sequence). CDR3 length: 12 amino acids. The CDR3 protein is CASSFTPNEQFF. The CDR3 nucleotides are TGTGCCAGCAGCTTCACACCTAATGAGCAGTTCTTC.

The chain joins TRBV7-9 to TRBJ2-1, with D unclear. V shed 1 base and J shed 13 bases, with 32 bases lying between them. Germline V gene sequence: CDR1 SEHNR, CDR2 FQNEAQ (reference sequence). The CDR3 contains 19 residues. The DNA of the CDR3 is TGTGCCAGCAGCTTAGGTGCCGCGGTGGGAACTCGTCCCGGCCCCTACCAGTTCTTC. The encoded protein is CASSLGAAVGTRPGPYQFF. Filled out from reference TRBV7-9 and TRBJ2-1, the complete variable domain reads DTGVSQNPRHKITKRGQNVTFRCDPISEHNRLYWYRQTLGQGPEFLTYFQNEAQLEKSRLLSDRFSAERPKGSFSTLEIQRTEQGDSAMYLCASSLGAAVGTRPGPYQFFGPGTRLTVL.

V is TRBV27 and J is TRBJ2-3; D remains unclear. There are 13 residues in the CDR3. Germline CDR1 MNHEY, CDR2 SMNVEV (reference sequence). Trimming shortened V by 8 bases and J by 11 bases, and 20 bases separated the two germline ends. The CDR3, as DNA: TGTGCCAGCCGCTCCGAGGCACAGATAAAGCAGTATTTT. Translated: CASRSEAQIKQYF.

Here the CDR3 reads CASSETDGTVRVIGEKLFF. The CDR3 region has the DNA TGCGCCAGCAGTGAGACCGACGGGACAGTGAGGGTGATTGGGGAAAAACTGTTTTTT. The V call is TRBV10-2, the J call TRBJ1-4, with 7 bases lining up with TRBD1. V lost 2 bases to trimming and J lost 8 bases; unmatched junction nucleotides: 20. Germline loops: CDR1 WSHSY, CDR2 SAAADI. The CDR3 consists of 19 residues.

V gene TRBV18 combines with J gene TRBJ2-2, with D tentatively TRBD2 (6 bases). Trimming took 3 bases from V and 5 from J, leaving 16 bases between them. The CDR3 contains 16 residues. CDR1 is KGHSH, CDR2 LQKENI, per germline. The CDR3 DNA is TGTGCCAGCTCACCCCCCGGCGGGATGACAACCGGGGAGCTGTTTTTT. Its translation is CASSPPGGMTTGELFF.

Concerning this clone: One end of the junction is discordant with germline, which a read error may explain. The J gene is TRBJ1-2, the V gene TRBV28; 8 bases fit TRBD1. The germline V gene encodes CDR1 MDHEN and CDR2 SYDVKM. There are 16 residues in the CDR3. The DNA of the CDR3 is TGTACCAGCAGTCGGACGAGCAGGGGGCTCGAAAATGGCTACACCTTC. This sequence encodes CTSSRTSRGLENGYTF.

This clone came up once. This chain joins TRBV13 and TRBJ2-7; a weak D match, TRBD1 (6 bases). The length of the CDR3 is 14 residues. V was pared by 2 bases and J by 5 bases, with 13 bases between. Looked up from germline, CDR1 is PRHDT and CDR2 is FYEKMQ (reference sequence). CDR3: CASSLNRDENEQYF. For the CDR3, the DNA is TGTGCCAGCAGCTTAAACAGGGACGAAAACGAGCAGTACTTC. The entire variable domain, with the rest obtained from reference TRBV13 and TRBJ2-7, is as follows: AAGVIQSPRHLIKEKRETATLKCYPIPRHDTVYWYQQGPGQDPQFLISFYEKMQSDKGSIPDRFSAQQFSDYHSELNMSSLELGDSALYFCASSLNRDENEQYFGPGTRLTVT.

J is TRBJ2-3 and V is TRBV27, with D hard to call. The CDR3 loop spans 14 amino acids. Germline V gene sequence: CDR1 MNHEY, CDR2 SMNVEV (reference sequence). Trimming pared 3 bases from V and 3 bases from J, leaving 10 bases between. CDR3 protein: CASSFRIGTDTQYF. Here the CDR3 DNA reads TGTGCCAGCAGTTTCCGGATAGGAACAGATACGCAGTATTTT.

The genes are TRBV19 and TRBJ1-4; 7 nucleotides align to TRBD1. The length of the CDR3 is 17 residues. V lost 5 bases to trimming and J lost 3 bases; unmatched junction nucleotides: 12. Per the germline V gene, CDR1 is LNHDA and CDR2 is SQIVND (reference sequence). This CDR3 reads CASSFPSDRAANEKLFF. The DNA for the CDR3 is TGTGCCAGTAGTTTCCCCTCCGACAGGGCGGCTAATGAAAAACTGTTTTTT.

V is TRBV28 and J is TRBJ1-2; no definite D call. V lost 3 bases to trimming and J lost 4 bases, with 12 bases between them. Germline values: CDR1 MDHEN, CDR2 SYDVKM. CDR3 size: 14 residues. CDR3 nucleotides: TGTGCCAGCAGTTTGGTCGTAGAACCCTATGGCTACACCTTC. It specifies CASSLVVEPYGYTF.

This rearrangement joins TRBV11-2 to TRBJ2-1; 7 nucleotides line up with TRBD1. From germline, CDR1 is SGHAT and CDR2 FQNNGV. CDR3 length equals 16 residues. Unmatched junction bases numbered 9, after V lost 4 bases and J lost 3 bases. The CDR3 loop reads CASSSLQGVVYNEQFF. In nucleotides, the CDR3 is TGTGCCAGCAGCTCCTTGCAGGGGGTGGTCTACAATGAGCAGTTCTTC.

The chain carries TRBV14 and TRBJ1-4; D unclear. With 3 bases removed from V and 8 bases from J, the gap between germline ends came to 10 bases. This CDR3 has 13 residues. Germline V gives CDR1 SGHDN, CDR2 FVKESK. The DNA for the CDR3 is TGTGCCAGCAGCCATCGGGCAGACGAAAAACTGTTTTTT. This translates into CASSHRADEKLFF.